This passage covers 13 T cell receptor beta chains from one sample sequenced in a study of preoperative IRX-2 immunotherapy in early breast cancer. Profiled with immunoSEQ multiplex PCR; TCRdb holds only in-frame clones, not every one. Of roughly 40,000 clones in the sample, roughly 80% were seen once. Treatment meaning: preoperative locoregional IRX-2 cytokine immunotherapy. The source was tumor tissue, collected after IRX-2 immunotherapy. The receptors here all came from a human donor with breast cancer.

This clone has only one observation. This sequence joins TRBV6-8 and TRBJ1-2, with D hard to call. The germline V gene encodes CDR1 MNHGY and CDR2 SAAAGT. CDR3 length: 12 residues. The V end was cut by 5 bases, the J end by 4 bases, with 8 bases between. The CDR3 spells CASSPPGYGYTF. The CDR3 nucleotides read TGTGCCAGCAGTCCTCCTGGCTATGGCTACACCTTC.

The V gene is TRBV19, the J gene TRBJ2-1, with D perhaps TRBD1 or TRBD2 (6 bases each). Per the germline V gene, CDR1 is LNHDA and CDR2 is SQIVND (reference sequence). There are 14 residues in the CDR3. Trimming cost V 11 bases and J 8 bases, with 22 bases left between them. The CDR3 protein is CASGWGQRGDEQFF. CDR3 DNA: TGTGCCTCCGGGTGGGGGCAGAGGGGGGATGAGCAGTTCTTC.

V and J are TRBV12-5 and TRBJ1-1, with a tentative D call TRBD1 (6 bases). CDR1 is LGHNT and CDR2 is FRNRAP in the germline V gene. The CDR3 loop spans 12 amino acids. CDR3 residues: CATNTGFAEAFF. The CDR3 bases are TGTGCCACTAATACAGGGTTCGCTGAAGCTTTCTTT.

This clone showed up just once. V usage is TRBV7-1 and J usage is TRBJ2-3; TRBD1 matches 7 bases. TRBV7-1 is an ORF for which the function is uncertain. After removal of 6 bases from V and 3 bases from J, the junction contained 3 bases not matched to a gene. The CDR3 is made up of 13 amino acids. CDR3 loop: CASRRTGTDTQYF. CDR3 DNA: TGTGCCAGCAGACGGACAGGTACAGATACGCAGTATTTT.

In its sample, this clone was seen a few times. V and J are TRBV7-1 and TRBJ2-1; D unresolved. TRBV7-1 is classed as an ORF, of uncertain function. V shed 5 bases and J shed 6 bases, with 11 bases lying between them. The CDR3 loop spans 13 amino acids. CDR3 region: CASSHTRPNEQFF. The CDR3, as DNA: TGTGCCAGCAGCCACACACGCCCCAATGAGCAGTTCTTC.

The CDR3 nucleotides are TGTGCCAGCACCCAACGGGGGGACTTAACTCCGAGTACGCAGTATTTT. As protein: CASTQRGDLTPSTQYF. The chain recombines TRBV6-8 with TRBJ2-3, with 7 bases aligning to TRBD2. The CDR3 has 16 amino acids. Germline CDR1 reads MNHGY; CDR2 reads SAAAGT. After removal of 7 bases from V and 8 bases from J, the junction contained 18 bases not matched to a gene.

This clone occurred a few times. The chain recombines TRBV6-8 with TRBJ2-5; TRBD1 matches at 8 bases. Germline V gives CDR1 MNHGY, CDR2 SAAAGT. The CDR3 runs to 13 residues. V dropped 8 bases and J dropped 3; count of bases not matched to a gene: 5. The CDR3, as DNA: TGTGCCAGCCGGACAGGGATCGAAGAGACCCAGTACTTC. It encodes CASRTGIEETQYF.

The chain combines TRBV29-1 with TRBJ1-3; TRBD1 is a possible D gene (6 bases). The germline CDR1 and CDR2 sequences are SQVTM and ANQGSEA. This CDR3 is built from 14 residues. The V gene lost 6 bases and the J gene lost 0 bases, with 12 bases spanning the gap. The CDR3: CSVGEDSSGNTIYF. The CDR3 nucleotides are TGCAGCGTCGGGGAGGACAGCTCTGGAAACACCATATATTTT.

This clone was detected a few times. The rearrangement uses TRBV7-6 and TRBJ1-4; 7 bases map to TRBD1. The CDR3 is 15 amino acids. The ends lost 1 base at V and 1 base at J; junction bases unmatched: 0. Germline values: CDR1 SGHVS, CDR2 FNYEAQ. The CDR3 DNA reads TGTGCCAGCAGCTTAGGACAGGGAACTAATGAAAAACTGTTTTTT. Translating it yields CASSLGQGTNEKLFF.

The gene calls are TRBV10-2 and TRBJ2-1; TRBD1 or TRBD2 may be the D gene (7 bases each). In germline, CDR1 is WSHSY, CDR2 SAAADI. V lost 6 bases, J lost 6 bases, and 18 bases lay in between. The CDR3 extends over 15 amino acids. The CDR3 is CASRRGGAGVNEQFF. CDR3 coding DNA: TGCGCCAGCAGGAGAGGGGGCGCGGGAGTCAATGAGCAGTTCTTC.

A few counts support this clone. V gene TRBV29-1 combines with J gene TRBJ2-5, with a possible D match to TRBD1 (6 bases). Germline CDR1 reads SQVTM; CDR2 reads ANQGSEA. The length of the CDR3 is 15 residues. The V end was cut by 0 bases, the J end by 4 bases, with 15 bases between. DNA of the CDR3: TGCAGCGTTGAAGAGTACAGGGAGCAGGGAGAGACCCAGTACTTC. This sequence encodes CSVEEYREQGETQYF.

This clone was counted only a few times. The V gene is TRBV19, the J gene TRBJ2-2; possible D gene TRBD2, 5 bases. This CDR3 has 12 residues. Deletions cut 9 bases from V and 7 bases from J, with 12 bases between. Germline V gene lookup returns CDR1 LNHDA and CDR2 SQIVND (reference sequence). CDR3 DNA sequence: TGTGCCAGCCTAGGAGGCCACGGGGAGCTGTTTTTT. This codes for CASLGGHGELFF.

The rearrangement links TRBV11-3 to TRBJ1-6, with 7 bases matching TRBD1. This CDR3 is 20 amino acids long. The V and J ends lost 3 bases and 5 bases, in that order; junction bases with no gene match: 19. From germline, CDR1 is SGHNT and CDR2 YENEEA. In nucleotides, the CDR3 is TGTGCCAGCAGCTTGTTCGTTCCCAGGGGGACTACAAGCCATAATTCACCCCTCCACTTT. The encoded protein is CASSLFVPRGTTSHNSPLHF. The full variable domain, in which reference TRBV11-3 and TRBJ1-6 provide the parts outside the CDR3, is EAGVVQSPRYKIIEKKQPVAFWCNPISGHNTLYWYLQNLGQGPELLIRYENEEAVDDSQLPKDRFSAERLKGVDSTLKIQPAELGDSAVYLCASSLFVPRGTTSHNSPLHFGNGTRLTVT.